This TCR beta chain was identified in a study of PD-L1 blockade in urothelial cancer. In the study overall: Bladder-origin urothelial cancer in males covered about 90% of the roughly 30 patients.

Generated by immunoSEQ multiplex PCR, the TCRdb table keeps only in-frame clones and is missing some. The sample comprises roughly 120,000 clones, approximately 89% of which are singletons, and 3% to 4.5% rests with the top ten. The time point was: peripheral blood 6 weeks after treatment start. V shed 7 bases and J 3 bases; nucleotides not matched to a gene: 14. Per germline, CDR1 SQVTM and CDR2 ANQGSEA. This CDR3 spans 15 amino acids. This material consisted of PBMCs, taken around atezolizumab (anti-PD-L1) treatment. V gene TRBV29-1 combines with J gene TRBJ2-5, with TRBD1 identical over 7 bases. This TCR came from a man in his sixties with urothelial cancer. The CDR3 here is CSAKDTGASKETQYF. CDR3 in DNA: TGCAGCGCTAAGGACACAGGGGCCAGCAAAGAGACCCAGTACTTC.